Sequencing of this T cell receptor (beta chain) was carried out in a study of metastatic and nonmetastatic thyroid tumors. Turning to the study itself: Repertoires of blood and of tissue (tumor or nodule) from malignant and benign thyroid patients were compared. The study's findings and limits: Within blood and tumor, benign nodules reportedly had significantly lower TCR beta diversity than malignant thyroid tumors did.

Every patient was untreated before thyroid surgery. This clone has a count of ten or more. Its antigen is still unknown. There are 14 residues in the CDR3. Trimming cost V 10 bases and J 3 bases, with 15 bases left between them. From germline, CDR1 is SGHVS and CDR2 FNYEAQ. Authors' processing steps: Construction of a distant-metastasis classifier for papillary thyroid cancer relied on CDR3 differences across clinicopathological groups. TCRdb re-called the PCR reads with MiXCR. It is TCRdb's table, rather than the study itself, that gives the V and J calls and clone size. The sample records about 12,000 clones, 33% being singletons.

The sample taken for sequencing was tumor tissue. This chain joins TRBV7-6 and TRBJ2-2; possibly TRBD2 for D (5 bases). The clonotype comes from a male donor with papillary thyroid cancer or a benign thyroid nodule (not recorded which). Some clones in this sample may be carry-over from other donors' samples. The CDR3 DNA follows: TGTGCCAACACCACGGGGATGGACACCGGGGAGCTGTTTTTT. Amino acid sequence: CANTTGMDTGELFF.